Given below is one T cell receptor (beta chain) in context. Its antigen remains unidentified. This sample was taken from a study of identical twins. Via MiXCR, TCRdb re-called the 5' RACE reads, giving one row per CDR3 protein. Of about 810,000 distinct CDR3 sequences listed, approximately 13% were seen once; the top ten hold around 1.6%. Findings and limits, study-wide: With beta out-of-frame sequences, excess sharing by twins was weaker.

Germline CDR1 and CDR2: KGHDR and SFDVKD. This CDR3 has 16 amino acids. Trimming removed 4 bases from V and 0 bases from J, with 13 bases in between. These records were also assigned to another study, of yellow fever vaccine responses in identical twins.

The chain is built from TRBV24-1 and TRBJ2-3; the D gene is possibly TRBD2 (5 bases). The sequenced material came from PBMCs. The source is a woman aged 18-30 years in good health. Here the CDR3 reads CATSDPIRTSTDTQYF. In DNA form, the CDR3 reads TGTGCCACCAGTGACCCGATACGGACTAGCACAGATACGCAGTATTTT.